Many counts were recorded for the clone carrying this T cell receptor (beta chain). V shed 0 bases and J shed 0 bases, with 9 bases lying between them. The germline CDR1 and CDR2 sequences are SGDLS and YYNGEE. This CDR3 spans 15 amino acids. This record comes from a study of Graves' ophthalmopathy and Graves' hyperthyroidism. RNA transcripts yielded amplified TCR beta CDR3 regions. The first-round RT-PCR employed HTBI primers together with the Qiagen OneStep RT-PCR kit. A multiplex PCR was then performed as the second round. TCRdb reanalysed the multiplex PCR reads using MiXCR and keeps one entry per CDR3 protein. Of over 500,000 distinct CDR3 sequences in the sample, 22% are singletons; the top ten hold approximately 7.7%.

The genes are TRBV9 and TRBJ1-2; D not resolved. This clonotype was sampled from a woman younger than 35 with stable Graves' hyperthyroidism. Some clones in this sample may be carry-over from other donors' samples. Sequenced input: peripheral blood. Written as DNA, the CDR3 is TGTGCCAGCAGCGTAGGGGCAGTATCTAACTATGGCTACACCTTC. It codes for CASSVGAVSNYGYTF. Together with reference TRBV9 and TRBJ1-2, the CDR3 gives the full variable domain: DSGVTQTPKHLITATGQRVTLRCSPRSGDLSVYWYQQSLDQGLQFLIQYYNGEERAKGNILERFSAQQFPDLHSELNLSSLELGDSALYFCASSVGAVSNYGYTFGSGTRLTVV.